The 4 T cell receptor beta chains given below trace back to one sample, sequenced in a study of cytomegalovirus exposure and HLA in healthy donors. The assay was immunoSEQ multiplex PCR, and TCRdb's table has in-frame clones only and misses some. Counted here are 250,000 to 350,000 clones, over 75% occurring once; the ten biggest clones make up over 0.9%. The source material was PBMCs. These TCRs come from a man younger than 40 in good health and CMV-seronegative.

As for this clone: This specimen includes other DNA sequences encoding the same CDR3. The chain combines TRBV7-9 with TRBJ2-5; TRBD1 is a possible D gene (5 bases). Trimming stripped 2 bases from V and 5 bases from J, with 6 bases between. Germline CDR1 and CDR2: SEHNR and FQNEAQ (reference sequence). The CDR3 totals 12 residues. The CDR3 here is CASSLRGETQYF. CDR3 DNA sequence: TGTGCCAGCAGCTTAAGGGGTGAGACCCAGTACTTC.

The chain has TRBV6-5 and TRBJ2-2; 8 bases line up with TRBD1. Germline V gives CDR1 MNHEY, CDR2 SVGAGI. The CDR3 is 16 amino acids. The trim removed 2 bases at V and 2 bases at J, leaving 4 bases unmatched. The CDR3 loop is CASSYGQGANTGELFF. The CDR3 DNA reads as TGTGCCAGCAGTTACGGTCAGGGGGCTAACACCGGGGAGCTGTTTTTT.

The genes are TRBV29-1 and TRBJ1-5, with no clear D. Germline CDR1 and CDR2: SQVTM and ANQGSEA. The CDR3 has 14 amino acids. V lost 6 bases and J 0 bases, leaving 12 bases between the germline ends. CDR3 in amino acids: CSVAPTGSNQPQHF. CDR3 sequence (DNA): TGCAGCGTCGCACCCACCGGTAGCAATCAGCCCCAGCATTTT.

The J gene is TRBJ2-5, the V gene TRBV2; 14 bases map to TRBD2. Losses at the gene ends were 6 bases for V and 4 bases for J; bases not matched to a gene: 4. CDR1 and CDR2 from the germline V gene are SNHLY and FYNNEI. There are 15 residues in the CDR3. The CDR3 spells CASSGLAGGRETQYF. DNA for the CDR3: TGTGCCAGCAGCGGACTAGCGGGGGGACGAGAGACCCAGTACTTC.